The TCR beta chain under discussion was sequenced for a study of blood T cells in healthy people across ages. A second PCR of about 6 to 11 cycles used a sample-barcoded 5' primer and a J-beta primer mix. CDR3-containing paired-end reads numbered at least 2.5 million in each sample. TCRdb reprocessed the 5' RACE reads via MiXCR and lists one record per CDR3 protein. This sample has about 1,600,000 distinct CDR3 sequences, with around 39% found just once. Source material: blood. This receptor was identified in a woman younger than 35 in good health.

The CDR3 sequence is CASSPPGQGRLGTEAFF. The CDR3 bases are TGTGCCAGCTCACCCCCGGGACAGGGGCGGCTTGGCACTGAAGCTTTCTTT. This sequence joins TRBV18 and TRBJ1-1; 10 nucleotides agree with TRBD1. V lost 3 bases and J lost 4; bases outside the gene matches: 11. The CDR3 has 17 amino acids. Germline V gene sequence: CDR1 KGHSH, CDR2 LQKENI.